The clone carrying this TCR beta chain was observed many times. The data originate from a study of T cells in Graves' hyperthyroidism and ophthalmopathy. The CDR3 runs to 14 residues. Trimming removed 3 bases from V and 3 bases from J, with 12 bases in between. RNA transcripts gave rise to amplified TCR beta CDR3 regions. The HTBI primer set was used in a first-round RT-PCR of the TCR CDR3. TCRdb independently ran MiXCR on the multiplex PCR reads; one entry per CDR3 protein. The table includes a few hundred thousand distinct CDR3 sequences, approximately 20% detected once. The source is a young woman with Graves' hyperthyroidism. The V and J genes are TRBV12-3 or TRBV12-4 and TRBJ2-7, with D uncertain. Sequenced sample: blood. The CDR3 nucleotides read TGTGCCAGCAGTTTCCGGGTGGATAACTACGAGCAGTACTTC. This gives the protein CASSFRVDNYEQYF.